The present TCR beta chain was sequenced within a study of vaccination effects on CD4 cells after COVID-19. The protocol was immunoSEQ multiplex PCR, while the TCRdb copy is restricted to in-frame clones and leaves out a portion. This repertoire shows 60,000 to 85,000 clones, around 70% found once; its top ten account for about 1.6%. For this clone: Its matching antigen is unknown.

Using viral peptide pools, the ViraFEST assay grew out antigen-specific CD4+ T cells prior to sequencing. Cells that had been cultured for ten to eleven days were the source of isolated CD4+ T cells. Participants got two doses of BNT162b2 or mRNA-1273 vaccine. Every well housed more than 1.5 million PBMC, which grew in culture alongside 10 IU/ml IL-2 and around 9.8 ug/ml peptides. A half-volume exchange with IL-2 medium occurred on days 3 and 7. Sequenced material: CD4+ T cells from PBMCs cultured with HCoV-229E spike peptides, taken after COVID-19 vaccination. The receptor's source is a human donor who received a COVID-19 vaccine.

DNA for the CDR3: TGTGCCAGCAGCTTACGACCGACAGGGGGCTACGATACGCAGTATTTT. Encoded protein: CASSLRPTGGYDTQYF. V and J are TRBV7-2 and TRBJ2-3; 10 bases agree with TRBD1. V shed 2 bases, J shed 6 bases, and the junction held 8 bases outside the gene matches. The CDR3 covers 16 residues. The germline gives CDR1 SGHTA, CDR2 FQGNSA.